These 10 T cell receptor beta chains originate from one sample sequenced in a study of blood T cell repertoires in COVID-19. The method was immunoSEQ multiplex PCR; TCRdb's version includes in-frame clones alone and lacks a portion of them. The table has some 220,000 clones, about 87% seen once; the top ten hold around 2.7%. Sequenced sample: PBMCs or T cells enriched from blood (not recorded which). The source is a woman aged 25 to 39 who had recovered from COVID-19.

This clone was picked up one time. The CDR3 is CASSMSRGQQTQYF. Here the CDR3 DNA reads TGTGCCAGTAGTATGTCCAGGGGACAACAGACCCAGTACTTC. V gene TRBV19 combines with J gene TRBJ2-5, with D tentatively TRBD1 (6 bases). The germline V gene has CDR1 LNHDA and CDR2 SQIVND (reference sequence). CDR3 length equals 14 residues. V was trimmed by 3 bases and J by 6 bases, leaving 14 bases between them.

A few counts support this clone. This chain connects TRBV7-4 to TRBJ2-1; D gene uncertain. The V gene lost 8 bases and the J gene lost 5 bases, with 10 bases spanning the gap. CDR3 length: 12 amino acids. Germline V gives CDR1 SGHVT, CDR2 SQSDAQ. CDR3 in DNA: TGTGCCAGCGGCCGAAGCGACAATGAGCAGTTCTTC. Protein: CASGRSDNEQFF.

The gene calls are TRBV6-2 or TRBV6-3 and TRBJ1-2; unclear D gene. The V gene lost 5 bases and the J gene lost 7 bases, with 14 bases spanning the gap. Germline V gene sequence: CDR1 MNHEY, CDR2 SVGEGT. CDR3 length equals 13 residues. The CDR3 loop reads CASSDQPSIGYTF. For the CDR3, the DNA is TGTGCCAGCAGTGATCAACCCTCTATTGGCTACACCTTC.

In its sample, this clone was seen a few times. The J gene is TRBJ1-2, the V gene TRBV6-1; TRBD1 matches 8 bases. The CDR3 has 16 residues. Germline V gene sequence: CDR1 MNHNS, CDR2 SASEGT. V shed 4 bases, J shed 1 base, and the junction held 8 bases outside the gene matches. The CDR3 sequence: CASSGGTGGGNYGYTF. The CDR3 nucleotides are TGTGCCAGCAGTGGCGGCACAGGGGGGGGTAACTATGGCTACACCTTC.

The rearrangement uses TRBV29-1 and TRBJ2-3, with D perhaps matching TRBD2 (6 bases). Germline CDR1 is SQVTM and CDR2 is ANQGSEA. The CDR3 covers 15 residues. V was cut by 0 bases and J by 2 bases, with 12 bases left in between. The CDR3 sequence is CSVEDRGLITDTQYF. CDR3 in DNA: TGCAGCGTTGAAGATCGCGGACTAATCACAGATACGCAGTATTTT.

The chain has TRBV2 and TRBJ2-5; 9 bases agree with TRBD1. Trimming took 4 bases from V and 7 from J; bases not matched to a gene: 4. CDR1 SNHLY and CDR2 FYNNEI come from the germline V gene. The length of the CDR3 is 13 residues. CDR3 residues: CASSGDRAVTQYF. CDR3 DNA: TGTGCCAGCAGTGGGGACAGGGCGGTGACCCAGTACTTC.

This chain connects TRBV9 to TRBJ2-7; D possibly corresponds to TRBD1 (6 bases). V was pared by 2 bases and J by 4 bases, with 13 bases between. The germline V gene has CDR1 SGDLS and CDR2 YYNGEE. CDR3 length equals 14 residues. The CDR3 spells CASSVEAGEYEQYF. Written as DNA, the CDR3 is TGTGCCAGCAGCGTGGAGGCAGGGGAGTACGAGCAGTACTTC.

The rearrangement links TRBV13 to TRBJ1-2; no clear D. The CDR3 is 13 residues long. Germline lookup yields CDR1 PRHDT and CDR2 FYEKMQ (reference sequence). Deletions cut 1 base from V and 4 bases from J, with 7 bases between. CDR3 amino acids: CASSLDAGYGYTF. CDR3 DNA: TGTGCCAGCAGCTTAGACGCAGGCTATGGCTACACCTTC. The whole variable domain, remainder taken from reference TRBV13 and TRBJ1-2, is AAGVIQSPRHLIKEKRETATLKCYPIPRHDTVYWYQQGPGQDPQFLISFYEKMQSDKGSIPDRFSAQQFSDYHSELNMSSLELGDSALYFCASSLDAGYGYTFGSGTRLTVV.

The J gene is TRBJ2-1, the V gene TRBV6-1; 10 nucleotides match TRBD2. The CDR3 is 18 residues long. Germline V lookup: CDR1 MNHNS, CDR2 SASEGT. Unmatched junction bases numbered 11, after V lost 1 base and J lost 5 bases. The CDR3 nucleotides read TGTGCCAGCAGTGAAGTGTTGAGCGGGGGGGAGTTGGACAATGAGCAGTTCTTC. Translating it yields CASSEVLSGGELDNEQFF.

The rearrangement joins TRBV4-2 to TRBJ2-2, with 9 bases aligning to TRBD2. Germline CDR1 is LGHNA and CDR2 is YNFKEQ. With V trimmed by 4 bases and J by 1 base, 10 bases remained unmatched. The CDR3 has 18 amino acids. The CDR3 sequence is CASSRPFLSGGNTGELFF. CDR3 DNA: TGTGCCAGCAGCCGACCCTTCCTTAGCGGGGGGAACACCGGGGAGCTGTTTTTT.